This entry describes one T cell receptor (beta chain). This receptor's antigen is unknown. No clone much larger than this one lies a single base away; base qualities are absent. Reading from cysteine to phenylalanine, the CDR3 counts 15 amino acids. The CDR3 DNA has 45 bases and is translated from base 1. V is shortened by 0 bases, J by 0 bases, and the region joining them spans 7 bases. Based on the germline V gene, the CDR1 and CDR2 sequences are SGHRS and YFSETQ. Genomic DNA served as template for TCR beta VDJ combination and CDR3 sequence profiling. An Illumina HiSeq 2000 was the platform used for TCR repertoire sequencing. Under the source paper's analysis protocol: Repertoire assessment relied on Simpson's diversity index, CDR3 size and DJ length profiles, and TRBV/TRBJ rearrangement plots. The most abundant DNA sequence in the deep sequencing data was taken as the immunodominant clone. CDR3 amino acid sequences were checked for sharing between subjects and were compared against published repertoires and the VDJdb database. The public reads were reanalyzed by TCRdb: fastp trimming at Q25, MiXCR alignment, in-frame beta chains only. CDR3 protein duplicates are merged, each entry listing the most common genes and DNA. TCRdb's processing, not the authors' own work, is the source of the V and J calls. The sample profile shows about 180,000 distinct CDR3 sequences; around half of them were found once. The top ten constitute over 0.95% of the sample.

Flow cytometry had shown CD8+CD57+ cell expansion in the patients selected for sequencing. Severe acquired aplastic anemia was diagnosed in all patients according to International Study of Aplastic Anemia and Agranulocytosis and Camitta criteria. No patient had received any therapy when blood was sampled. In the study, sorted CD4+ and CD8+ blood T cells from patients with severe aplastic anemia and from healthy subjects underwent deep sequencing of TCR repertoires. Patients were enrolled in the USA under clinicaltrials.gov protocols 00001620, 01623167, 00001397, 00071045, 00081523 and 00961064. Ficoll-Paque density gradient centrifugation was used to isolate peripheral blood mononuclear cells. Before DNA extraction, CD4+ and CD8+ T cells were sorted by FACS or by magnetic beads. These data come from a study of CD8+CD57+ T cells in acquired aplastic anemia listed by TCRdb under 2018. Turning to the overall study: On average, sorted CD4+ and CD8+ cells yielded roughly 3.4 ug of extracted DNA, with a range of roughly 0.18 to 27.4 ug. A CD8+CD57+ expansion meant a frequency higher than the mean frequency seen in healthy subjects. Results and caveats for the whole study, not just this receptor: Some 27 CD8+ CDR3 sequences were found in both patients and controls but appeared to be highly expressed in patients and within the immunodominant clones of the patients. CD8+ Simpson's diversity did not differ significantly between patients and healthy controls (P=0.060).

The sequence is built from TRBV5-1 and TRBJ2-1, with the D gene not clear enough to name. Sequencing was done on a sample of sorted CD4+, CD8+, or CD8+CD57+ T cells (not recorded which) from PBMCs. The receptor was isolated from a human donor with aplastic anemia. The DNA is TGCGCCAGCAGCTTGGACGGAAGCTCCTACAATGAGCAGTTCTTC. Protein translation: CASSLDGSSYNEQFF.